This T cell receptor beta chain was sequenced in a study of cytomegalovirus exposure and HLA in healthy donors. Broader study findings: Within a later analysis, the majority of CMV-associated TCR beta chains appeared HLA-restricted.

With 60 Vbeta and 13 Jbeta primers, the PCR was carried out. As handled by the study authors: Unique TCR beta chains numbered roughly 80 million in a later analysis, with roughly 10 million shared. Generated by immunoSEQ multiplex PCR, the TCRdb table keeps only in-frame clones and is missing some. The DNA was the basis for D and trimming; V, J and clone size are from that table. The sample contains 95,000 to 150,000 clones, less than 85% of which appear only once. Of note for this clone: No antigen is known for it.

Germline lookup yields CDR1 SGHTA and CDR2 FQGTGA. CDR3 length: 15 residues. V dropped 2 bases and J dropped 9 bases, with 19 bases sitting between them. This TCR was sampled from a woman in her 40s in good health and CMV-seronegative. Sequencing was carried out using PBMCs. The rearrangement uses TRBV7-3 and TRBJ2-5; perhaps TRBD1 as D (5 bases). CDR3 nucleotides: TGTGCCAGCAGCTTAGTGGGCTCTAGGCAGGGTCCCCAGTACTTC. Its protein product is CASSLVGSRQGPQYF.